This is a list of T cell receptor beta chains from one sample in a study of blood T cell repertoires in COVID-19. TCRdb's table, derived via immunoSEQ multiplex PCR, lists solely in-frame clones and lacks some. The repertoire holds approximately 120,000 clones, with approximately 86% as singletons. The specimen sequenced was peripheral blood. The receptors stem from a woman aged 45-65 years who had recovered from COVID-19. Both conserved end residues are part of each CDR3. Expanded clones get a size class; other rows say once, few or many, or leave the size out.

NA	TRBV19	TRBJ2-2	CASGTSGRAVELFF
once	TRBV5-5	TRBJ2-5	CASSLTGVIETQYF
NA	TRBV5-1	TRBJ2-3	CASSLQGAITDTQYF
few	TRBV11-3	TRBJ2-1	CASSTGTSGSDEQFF
NA	TRBV27	TRBJ1-5	CASSSLGGGNSNQPQHF
NA	TRBV7-8	TRBJ2-7	CASSLGQPSYEQYF
NA	TRBV3-1/TRBV3-2	TRBJ2-1	CASSLTPGNEQFF
NA	TRBV6-5	TRBJ1-1	CASSYVARGPVSEAFF
NA	TRBV3-1/TRBV3-2	TRBJ2-1	CASSQEEGPFDLNEQFF
NA	TRBV5-6	TRBJ2-3	CASSLRLSLTDTQYF
NA	TRBV7-2	TRBJ1-1	CASSQVMNTEAFF
NA	TRBV7-2	TRBJ2-5	CASSSETSGRVRETQYF
many	TRBV18	TRBJ1-1	CASSPPVGGEGAAFF
NA	TRBV11-2	TRBJ1-5	CASSLSNREQPQHF
NA	TRBV30	TRBJ2-7	CAWSVLNEQYF
NA	TRBV4-1	TRBJ2-1	CASTTKPGQGINEQFF
once	TRBV12-5	TRBJ2-7	CASASREDSYEQYF
NA	TRBV6-1	TRBJ1-5	CASSEAGTAMQPQHF
NA	TRBV27	TRBJ2-1	CASSWDRTGNEQFF
NA	TRBV9	TRBJ2-3	CASSPRSVSTDTQYF
NA	TRBV6-6	TRBJ2-7	CASSYSTSTGEQYF
NA	TRBV6-5	TRBJ2-7	CASSYSSHDYEQYF
NA	TRBV2	TRBJ2-2	CASSERGRVTGELFF
NA	TRBV3-1/TRBV3-2	TRBJ2-7	CASSRTTNEQYF
NA	TRBV7-9	TRBJ1-1	CASSLPLNTEAFF
NA	TRBV5-5	TRBJ1-1	CASTFRQGGFTEAFF
NA	TRBV5-5	TRBJ1-2	CASSLGGGRGQNYGYTF
once	TRBV9	TRBJ1-6	CASSVGQGSSYNSPLHF
NA	TRBV18	TRBJ2-3	CASSPVAGVTDTQYF
NA	TRBV5-4	TRBJ2-7	CASSSGTSLYEQYF
NA	TRBV7-2	TRBJ2-1	CASSIMNRGLLEYNEQFF
once	TRBV12-3/TRBV12-4	TRBJ2-5	CASSFSGERTQYF
NA	TRBV19	TRBJ2-5	CASSEDLEETQYF
NA	TRBV5-4	TRBJ2-7	CASSLSGGTYEQYF
NA	TRBV30	TRBJ2-7	CAWSRHEITYEQYF
NA	TRBV7-3	TRBJ1-1	CASSSQMNTEAFF
NA	TRBV7-9	TRBJ1-1	CASSLVQGRAFF
NA	TRBV5-1	TRBJ1-1	CASSSRLNTEAFF
once	TRBV24-1	TRBJ2-2	CATAHANTGELFF
NA	TRBV7-9	TRBJ2-7	CASSPGGTSYEQYF
NA	TRBV5-1	TRBJ1-1	CASSSAGAGTEAFF
NA	TRBV13	TRBJ2-5	CASSPRDREETQYF
NA	TRBV2	TRBJ1-2	CASSPTSGGYTF
NA	TRBV30	TRBJ2-7	CAWSAGTGTYEQYF
NA	TRBV18	TRBJ1-4	CASSPRQTQTNEKLFF
NA	TRBV30	TRBJ1-2	CAWGQGMLDGYTF
NA	TRBV7-9	TRBJ2-1	CASSDLAAPVDEQFF
NA	TRBV7-2	TRBJ2-2	CASSLGPHHLGELFF
few	TRBV7-9	TRBJ1-1	CASSPPGALDTEAFF
NA	TRBV2	TRBJ2-3	CAIQRTSGGDTQYF
NA	TRBV1	TRBJ2-3	CTSSQDCAGTTDTQYF
NA	TRBV24-1	TRBJ2-3	CATSGTAGETDTQYF
once	TRBV4-1	TRBJ2-1	CASSQDGVAGGYEQFF
NA	TRBV30	TRBJ1-5	CAWSLGHGRQPQHF
NA	TRBV7-2	TRBJ1-5	CASSLRAGAGNQPQHF